The 16 T cell receptor beta chains in this list originate from one sample, sequenced in a study of T cell responses to AZD1222 COVID-19 vaccine. Clones were read by immunoSEQ multiplex PCR, and TCRdb kept only the in-frame ones, dropping some. The sample contains approximately 85,000 clones, 80% to 90% of which appear only once. The specimen was peripheral blood, collected on day 0 of AZD1222 vaccination. The receptors here all came from an adult in good health.

The rearrangement uses TRBV10-3 and TRBJ1-2; D remains unclear. The CDR3 runs to 14 residues. CDR1 and CDR2 from the germline V gene are ENHRY and SYGVKD. Deletions cut 7 bases from V and 4 bases from J, with 16 bases between. The CDR3 DNA reads TGTGCCATCAAGTCTTCGGGCAGAGTCTATGGCTACACCTTC. It specifies CAIKSSGRVYGYTF.

The chain has TRBV30 and TRBJ2-1; D call uncertain. Germline values: CDR1 GTSNPN, CDR2 SVGIG (reference sequence). V was trimmed by 2 bases and J by 7 bases, leaving 18 bases between them. The CDR3 consists of 15 residues. Written as DNA, the CDR3 is TGTGCCTGGAGTATTGGAAGTGGGCAGGTTAATGAGCAGTTCTTC. This gives the protein CAWSIGSGQVNEQFF.

The V and J genes are TRBV10-3 and TRBJ2-3; D possibly uses TRBD1 or TRBD2 (5 bases each). The germline gives CDR1 ENHRY, CDR2 SYGVKD. CDR3 length equals 16 residues. The V end lost 2 bases, the J end lost 6 bases, and 18 bases lay between the germline ends. The CDR3 region is CAISEAPTWGSDTQYF. CDR3 in DNA: TGTGCCATCAGTGAGGCTCCGACTTGGGGGAGCGATACGCAGTATTTT.

The J gene is TRBJ1-3, the V gene TRBV30; D not resolved. The CDR3 length is 12 residues. V lost 2 bases to trimming and J lost 5 bases, with 7 bases between them. Looked up from germline, CDR1 is GTSNPN and CDR2 is SVGIG (reference sequence). The CDR3 bases are TGTGCCTGGAGTCTTTGGAGAAACACCATATATTTT. As protein: CAWSLWRNTIYF.

CDR3 sequence: CASARTATNYGYTF. CDR3 coding DNA: TGTGCCAGCGCCCGGACAGCCACTAACTATGGCTACACCTTC. V gene TRBV5-6 combines with J gene TRBJ1-2; TRBD1 is a possible D gene (6 bases). The CDR3 totals 14 residues. Germline V gives CDR1 SGHDT, CDR2 YYEEEE. Trimming left V 7 bases short and J 0 bases short, with 13 bases between.

The genes are TRBV3-1 (or the pseudogene TRBV3-2) and TRBJ2-5; D gene unclear. Germline-derived CDR1 and CDR2 are LGHDT and YNNKEL (reference sequence). Trimming cost V 1 base and J 5 bases, with 11 bases left between them. The CDR3 sequence is 14 residues long. CDR3 coding DNA: TGTGCCAGCAGCCAAGTACTGGGGATTGAGACCCAGTACTTC. It encodes CASSQVLGIETQYF.

V usage is TRBV29-1 and J usage is TRBJ1-2, with D perhaps matching TRBD1 (6 bases). This CDR3 is 11 amino acids long. CDR1 and CDR2 from the germline V gene are SQVTM and ANQGSEA. V gave up 5 bases and J gave up 6 bases, with 10 bases separating them. CDR3 in DNA: TGCAGCGTTACAGGGCCCAATGGCTACACCTTC. Residues: CSVTGPNGYTF.

The rearrangement joins TRBV5-1 to TRBJ2-3; tentative D call: TRBD1 (6 bases). Germline V gene data show CDR1 as SGHRS and CDR2 as YFSETQ. V gave up 2 bases and J gave up 3 bases, with 10 bases separating them. The CDR3 runs 14 residues. The CDR3 DNA reads TGCGCCAGCAGCTTACAGGGCGAGACAGATACGCAGTATTTT. It is translated as CASSLQGETDTQYF.

This clone was found a few times. The chain carries TRBV18 and TRBJ1-5; weak D call: TRBD1 (5 bases). Germline V lookup: CDR1 KGHSH, CDR2 LQKENI. Trimming stripped 3 bases from V and 3 bases from J, with 12 bases between. This CDR3 has 15 residues. The CDR3 is CASSPPQGFNQPQHF. The CDR3, as DNA: TGTGCCAGCTCACCTCCCCAGGGCTTCAATCAGCCCCAGCATTTT.

The rearrangement links TRBV19 to TRBJ1-1, with 8 bases that match TRBD1. Germline V CDR1 and CDR2: LNHDA, SQIVND (reference sequence). This CDR3 has 13 residues. The V segment lost 1 base and the J segment 5 bases; nucleotides outside the gene matches: 0. CDR3 DNA: TGTGCCAGTAGTATAGGGACAGGGACTGAAGCTTTCTTT. Its protein product is CASSIGTGTEAFF.

This clone was seen just once. The chain uses TRBV2 and TRBJ1-1; D ambiguous. The CDR3 has 12 residues. The V gene lost 4 bases and the J gene lost 4 bases, with 7 bases spanning the gap. CDR1 and CDR2 from the germline V gene are SNHLY and FYNNEI. CDR3 region: CASSADGTEAFF. CDR3 DNA: TGTGCCAGCAGTGCGGACGGCACTGAAGCTTTCTTT.

The chain couples TRBV15 to TRBJ1-4, with TRBD1 as a possible D gene (6 bases). The V end was cut by 5 bases, the J end by 8 bases, with 18 bases between. CDR3 length: 15 amino acids. CDR1 LNHNV and CDR2 YYDKDF come from the germline V gene (reference sequence). In DNA form, the CDR3 reads TGTGCCACCAGCGAAGAGGGAGGGGACAACGAAAAACTGTTTTTT. Encoded protein: CATSEEGGDNEKLFF.

DNA of the CDR3: TGTGCCAGCAGTGATCCCGGGACTAGCGGGAGGGTGTACGAGCAGTACTTC. The encoded protein is CASSDPGTSGRVYEQYF. The genes are TRBV25-1 and TRBJ2-7; 16 nucleotides align to TRBD2. There are 17 residues in the CDR3. CDR1 and CDR2 from the germline V gene are MGHDK and SYGVNS. V was clipped by 3 bases and J by 4 bases; unmatched bases: 6.

The rearrangement joins TRBV10-3 to TRBJ2-3; D is unclear. V dropped 4 bases and J dropped 0 bases, with 11 bases sitting between them. This CDR3 comprises 15 residues. Germline-derived CDR1 and CDR2 are ENHRY and SYGVKD. The CDR3 DNA reads TGTGCCATCAGTGCAGACAAAGTAAGCACAGATACGCAGTATTTT. Encoded protein: CAISADKVSTDTQYF.

The count of this clone is one. In DNA form, the CDR3 reads TGTGCCAGCAGCCTTGGGACAGGGGCTGGACGGGGCTACACCTTC. Protein product: CASSLGTGAGRGYTF. The gene calls are TRBV3-1 (or the pseudogene TRBV3-2) and TRBJ1-2; 10 bases agree with TRBD1. Trimming cost V 4 bases and J 8 bases; bases outside gene matches: 10. The CDR3 runs to 15 residues. The germline V gene has CDR1 LGHDT and CDR2 YNNKEL (reference sequence).

The chain employs TRBV7-3 and TRBJ2-7; D call uncertain. CDR1 is SGHTA and CDR2 is FQGTGA in the germline V gene. V dropped 0 bases and J dropped 5 bases, with 8 bases sitting between them. The CDR3 is 13 residues long. CDR3 residues: CASSLTAGDEQYF. CDR3 in DNA: TGTGCCAGCAGCTTAACGGCAGGCGACGAGCAGTACTTC.